The table lists the clone carrying this TCR beta chain with a few counts. These data come from a study of shared T cell receptors in the human thymus. CDR1 is MGHRA and CDR2 is YSYEKL in the germline V gene. This CDR3 contains 14 residues. Trimming pared 8 bases from V and 3 bases from J, leaving 17 bases between. Sequencing was performed with immunoSEQ multiplex PCR; in TCRdb, only in-frame clones are kept and a portion is missing. The table lists approximately 660,000 clones, around 89% of them singletons, with approximately 0.01% in the top ten. This same sample was also taken into another study, of human thymus T cells.

V usage is TRBV4-1 and J usage is TRBJ2-7; D may be TRBD1 (5 bases). The source material was thymocytes. This sequence originates from a boy younger than two with a congenital heart defect. CDR3: CASSQGGRIYEQYF. CDR3 DNA sequence: TGCGCCAGCTCCCAGGGTGGGCGGATCTACGAGCAGTACTTC.